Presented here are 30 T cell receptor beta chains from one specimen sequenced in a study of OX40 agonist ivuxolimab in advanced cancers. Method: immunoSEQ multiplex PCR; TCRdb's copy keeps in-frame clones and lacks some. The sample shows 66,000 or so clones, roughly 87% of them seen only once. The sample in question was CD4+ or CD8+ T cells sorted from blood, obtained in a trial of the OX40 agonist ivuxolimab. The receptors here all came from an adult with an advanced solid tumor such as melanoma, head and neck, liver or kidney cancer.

The CDR3 sequence: CASSPTGEEGYNSPLHF. CDR3 bases: TGTGCCAGTAGCCCGACGGGGGAAGAGGGCTATAATTCACCCCTCCACTTT. The chain joins TRBV19 to TRBJ1-6, with D possibly being TRBD1 (5 bases). Germline loops: CDR1 LNHDA, CDR2 SQIVND (reference sequence). This CDR3 region has 17 residues. V lost 6 bases and J lost 3, with 18 bases in between.

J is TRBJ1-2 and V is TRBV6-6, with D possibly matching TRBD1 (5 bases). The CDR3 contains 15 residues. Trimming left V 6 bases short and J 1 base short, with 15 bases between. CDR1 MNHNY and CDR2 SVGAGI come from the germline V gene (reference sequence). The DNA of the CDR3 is TGTGCCAGCAGCACCAAGCCAGGGAATAACTATGGCTACACCTTC. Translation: CASSTKPGNNYGYTF.

The CDR3, as DNA: TGTGCCAGCAGCCTGACTAGCGGGGTCACAGATACGCAGTATTTT. Translation gives CASSLTSGVTDTQYF. The chain is built from TRBV7-9 and TRBJ2-3, with TRBD2 identical over 11 bases. V lost 5 bases and J lost 2; bases outside the gene matches: 3. The CDR3 consists of 15 residues. CDR1 SEHNR and CDR2 FQNEAQ come from the germline V gene (reference sequence).

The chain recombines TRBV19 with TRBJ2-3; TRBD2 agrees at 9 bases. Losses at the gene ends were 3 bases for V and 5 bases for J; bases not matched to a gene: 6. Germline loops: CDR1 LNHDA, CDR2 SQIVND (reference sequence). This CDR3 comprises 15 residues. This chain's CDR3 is CASSIPSTSGDTQYF. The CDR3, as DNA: TGTGCCAGTAGTATCCCCTCGACTAGCGGAGATACGCAGTATTTT. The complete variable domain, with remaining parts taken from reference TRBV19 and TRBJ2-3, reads DGGITQSPKYLFRKEGQNVTLSCEQNLNHDAMYWYRQDPGQGLRLIYYSQIVNDFQKGDIAEGYSVSREKKESFPLTVTSAQKNPTAFYLCASSIPSTSGDTQYFGPGTRLTVL.

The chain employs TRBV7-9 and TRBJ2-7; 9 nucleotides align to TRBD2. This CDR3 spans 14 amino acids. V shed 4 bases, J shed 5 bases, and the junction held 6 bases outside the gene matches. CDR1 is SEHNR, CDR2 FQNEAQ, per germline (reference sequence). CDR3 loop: CASSSGLAFNEQYF. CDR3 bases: TGTGCCAGCAGCTCCGGACTAGCGTTCAACGAGCAGTACTTC. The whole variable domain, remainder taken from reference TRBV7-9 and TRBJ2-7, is DTGVSQNPRHKITKRGQNVTFRCDPISEHNRLYWYRQTLGQGPEFLTYFQNEAQLEKSRLLSDRFSAERPKGSFSTLEIQRTEQGDSAMYLCASSSGLAFNEQYFGPGTRLTVT.

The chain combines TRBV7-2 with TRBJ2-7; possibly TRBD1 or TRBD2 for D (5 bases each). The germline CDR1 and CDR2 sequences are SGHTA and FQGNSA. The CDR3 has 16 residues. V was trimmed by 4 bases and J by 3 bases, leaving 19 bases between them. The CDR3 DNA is TGTGCCAGCAGCTCCCGTATGAGTGGGGACCGCTACGAGCAGTACTTC. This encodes CASSSRMSGDRYEQYF.

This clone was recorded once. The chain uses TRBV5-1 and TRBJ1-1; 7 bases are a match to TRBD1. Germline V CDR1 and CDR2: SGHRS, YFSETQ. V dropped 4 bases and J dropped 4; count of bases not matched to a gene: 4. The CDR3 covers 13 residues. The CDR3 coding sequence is TGCGCCAGCAGCAGGACAGGATTCACTGAAGCTTTCTTT. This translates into CASSRTGFTEAFF.

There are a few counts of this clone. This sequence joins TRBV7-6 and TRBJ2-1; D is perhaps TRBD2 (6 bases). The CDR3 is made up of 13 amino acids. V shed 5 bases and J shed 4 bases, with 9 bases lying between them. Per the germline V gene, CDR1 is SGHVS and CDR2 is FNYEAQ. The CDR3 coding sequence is TGTGCCAGCAGCCGTAGCGGATACAATGAGCAGTTCTTC. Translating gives CASSRSGYNEQFF. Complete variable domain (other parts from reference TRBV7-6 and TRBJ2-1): GAGVSQSPRYKVTKRGQDVALRCDPISGHVSLYWYRQALGQGPEFLTYFNYEAQQDKSGLPNDRFSAERPEGSISTLTIQRTEQRDSAMYRCASSRSGYNEQFFGPGTRLTVL.

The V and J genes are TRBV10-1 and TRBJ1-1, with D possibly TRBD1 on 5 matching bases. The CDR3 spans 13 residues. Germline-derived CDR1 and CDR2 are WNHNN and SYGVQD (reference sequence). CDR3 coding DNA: TGCGCGGAACATGATAATCGGGGACCTGAAGCTTTCTTT. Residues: CAEHDNRGPEAFF.

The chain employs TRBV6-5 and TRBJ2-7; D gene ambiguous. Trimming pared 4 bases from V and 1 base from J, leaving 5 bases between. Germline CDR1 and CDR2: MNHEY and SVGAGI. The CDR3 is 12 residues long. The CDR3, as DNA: TGTGCCAGCAGTTCCCCTTCCTACGAGCAGTACTTC. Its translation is CASSSPSYEQYF.

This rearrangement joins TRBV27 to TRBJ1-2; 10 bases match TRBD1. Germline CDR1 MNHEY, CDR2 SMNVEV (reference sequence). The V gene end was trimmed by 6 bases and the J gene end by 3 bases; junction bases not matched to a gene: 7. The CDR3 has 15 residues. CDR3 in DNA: TGTGCCAGCAGGAAGGGACAGGGGAATGACTATGGCTACACCTTC. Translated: CASRKGQGNDYGYTF.

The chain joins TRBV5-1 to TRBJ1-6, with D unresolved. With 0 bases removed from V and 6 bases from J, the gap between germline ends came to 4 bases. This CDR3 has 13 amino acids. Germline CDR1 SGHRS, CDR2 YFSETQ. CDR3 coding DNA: TGCGCCAGCAGCTTGGACCGTAATTCACCCCTCCACTTT. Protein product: CASSLDRNSPLHF. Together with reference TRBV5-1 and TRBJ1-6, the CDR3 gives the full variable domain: KAGVTQTPRYLIKTRGQQVTLSCSPISGHRSVSWYQQTPGQGLQFLFEYFSETQRNKGNFPGRFSGRQFSNSRSEMNVSTLELGDSALYLCASSLDRNSPLHFGNGTRLTVT.

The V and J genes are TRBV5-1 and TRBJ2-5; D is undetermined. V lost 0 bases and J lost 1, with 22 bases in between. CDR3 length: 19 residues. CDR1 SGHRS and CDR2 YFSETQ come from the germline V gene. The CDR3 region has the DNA TGCGCCAGCAGCTTGGACTCCGGGCAGGCTAAAACCACCCAAGAGACCCAGTACTTC. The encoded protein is CASSLDSGQAKTTQETQYF.

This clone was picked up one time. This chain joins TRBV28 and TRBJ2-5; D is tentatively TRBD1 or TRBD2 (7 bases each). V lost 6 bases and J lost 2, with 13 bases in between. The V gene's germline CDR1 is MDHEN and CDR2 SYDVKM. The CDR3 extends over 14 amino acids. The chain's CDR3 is CASRERGQQETQYF. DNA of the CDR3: TGTGCCAGCAGGGAGCGGGGACAGCAAGAGACCCAGTACTTC.

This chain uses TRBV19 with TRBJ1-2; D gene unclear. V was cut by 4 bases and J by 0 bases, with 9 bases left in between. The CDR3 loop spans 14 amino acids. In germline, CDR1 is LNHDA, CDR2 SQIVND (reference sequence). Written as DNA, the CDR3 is TGTGCCAGTAGTACCTCTTATACTAACTATGGCTACACCTTC. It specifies CASSTSYTNYGYTF.

The DNA for the CDR3 is TGTGCCAGCAGCTTGGTTACAGGTCTGTTGGGCTACACCTTC. This translates into CASSLVTGLLGYTF. The chain has TRBV5-6 and TRBJ1-2; possibly TRBD1 for D (5 bases). V was clipped by 0 bases and J by 8 bases, with 14 bases between them. The CDR3 runs 14 residues. CDR1 SGHDT and CDR2 YYEEEE come from the germline V gene.

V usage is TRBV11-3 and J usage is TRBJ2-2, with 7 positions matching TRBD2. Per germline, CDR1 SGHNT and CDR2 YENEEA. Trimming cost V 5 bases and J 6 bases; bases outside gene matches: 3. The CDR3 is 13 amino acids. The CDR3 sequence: CASSLAAAGELFF. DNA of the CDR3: TGTGCCAGCAGCCTAGCGGCGGCCGGGGAGCTGTTTTTT.

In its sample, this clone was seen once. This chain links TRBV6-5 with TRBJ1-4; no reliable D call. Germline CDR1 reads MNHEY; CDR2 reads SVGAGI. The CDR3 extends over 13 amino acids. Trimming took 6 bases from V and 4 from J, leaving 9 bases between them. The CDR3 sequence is CASRDRNNEKLFF. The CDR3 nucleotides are TGTGCCAGCAGGGACCGTAATAATGAAAAACTGTTTTTT.

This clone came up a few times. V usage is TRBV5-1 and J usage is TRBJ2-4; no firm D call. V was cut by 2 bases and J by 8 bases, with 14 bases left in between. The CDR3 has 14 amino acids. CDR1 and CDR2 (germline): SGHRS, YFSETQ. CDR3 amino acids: CASSFTQTSDIQYF. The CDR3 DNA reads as TGCGCCAGCAGCTTTACCCAGACATCGGACATTCAGTACTTC.

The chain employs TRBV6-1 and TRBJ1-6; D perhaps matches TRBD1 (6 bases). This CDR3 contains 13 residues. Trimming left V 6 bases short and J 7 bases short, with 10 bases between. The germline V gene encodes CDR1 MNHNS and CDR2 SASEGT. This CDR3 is CASSGGQNSPLHF. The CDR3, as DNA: TGTGCCAGCAGCGGAGGACAGAATTCACCCCTCCACTTT.

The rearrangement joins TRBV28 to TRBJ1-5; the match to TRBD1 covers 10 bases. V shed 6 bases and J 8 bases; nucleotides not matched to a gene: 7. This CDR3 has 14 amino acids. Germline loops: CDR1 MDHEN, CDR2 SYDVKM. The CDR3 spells CASSSTGGLKPQHF. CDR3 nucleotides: TGTGCCAGCAGCTCGACAGGGGGCCTTAAGCCCCAGCATTTT.

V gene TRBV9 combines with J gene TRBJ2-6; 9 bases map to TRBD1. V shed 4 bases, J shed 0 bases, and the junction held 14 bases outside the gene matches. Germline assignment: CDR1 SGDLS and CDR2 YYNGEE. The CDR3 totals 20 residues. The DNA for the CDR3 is TGTGCCAGCAGCCCCCGGACAGGGGCAGGGCCCGGCTCTGGGGCCAACGTCCTGACTTTC. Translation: CASSPRTGAGPGSGANVLTF. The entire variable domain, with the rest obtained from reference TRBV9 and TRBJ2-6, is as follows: DSGVTQTPKHLITATGQRVTLRCSPRSGDLSVYWYQQSLDQGLQFLIQYYNGEERAKGNILERFSAQQFPDLHSELNLSSLELGDSALYFCASSPRTGAGPGSGANVLTFGAGSRLTVL.

The CDR3 loop reads CAWSPGMGTTQYF. Here the CDR3 DNA reads TGTGCCTGGAGCCCCGGGATGGGGACAACCCAGTACTTC. V is TRBV30 and J is TRBJ2-5; perhaps TRBD1 as D (6 bases). V was shortened by 3 bases and J by 8 bases, with 16 bases between the two germline ends. Germline assignment: CDR1 GTSNPN and CDR2 SVGIG (reference sequence). The CDR3 covers 13 residues. The variable domain in full, completed from reference TRBV30 and TRBJ2-5, reads SQTIHQWPATLVQPVGSPLSLECTVEGTSNPNLYWYRQAAGRGLQLLFYSVGIGQISSEVPQNLSASRPQDRQFILSSKKLLLSDSGFYLCAWSPGMGTTQYFGPGTRLLVL.

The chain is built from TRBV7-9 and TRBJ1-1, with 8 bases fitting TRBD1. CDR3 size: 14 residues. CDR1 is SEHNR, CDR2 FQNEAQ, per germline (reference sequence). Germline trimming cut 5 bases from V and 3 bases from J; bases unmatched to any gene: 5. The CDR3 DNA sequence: TGTGCCAGCAGCCCCGGACAGGGTTACACTGAAGCTTTCTTT. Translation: CASSPGQGYTEAFF.

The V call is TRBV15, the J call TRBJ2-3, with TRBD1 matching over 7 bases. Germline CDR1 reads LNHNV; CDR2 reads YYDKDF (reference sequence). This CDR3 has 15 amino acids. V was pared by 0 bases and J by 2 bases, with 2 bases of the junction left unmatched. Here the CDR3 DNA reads TGTGCCACCAGCAGAGAGGGACAGACCACAGATACGCAGTATTTT. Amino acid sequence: CATSREGQTTDTQYF.

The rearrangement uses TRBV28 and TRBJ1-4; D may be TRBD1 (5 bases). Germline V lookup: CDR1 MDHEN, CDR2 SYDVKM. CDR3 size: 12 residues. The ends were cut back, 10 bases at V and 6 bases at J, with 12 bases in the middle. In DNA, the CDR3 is TGTGCCATAGGACAAGTGCATGAAAAACTGTTTTTT. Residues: CAIGQVHEKLFF.

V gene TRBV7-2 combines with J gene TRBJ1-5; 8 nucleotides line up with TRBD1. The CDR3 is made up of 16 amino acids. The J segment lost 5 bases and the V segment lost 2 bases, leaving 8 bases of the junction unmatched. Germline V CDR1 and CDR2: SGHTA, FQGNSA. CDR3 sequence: CASSLSRQGAYQPQHF. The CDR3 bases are TGTGCCAGCAGCTTAAGTCGGCAGGGGGCCTATCAGCCCCAGCATTTT.

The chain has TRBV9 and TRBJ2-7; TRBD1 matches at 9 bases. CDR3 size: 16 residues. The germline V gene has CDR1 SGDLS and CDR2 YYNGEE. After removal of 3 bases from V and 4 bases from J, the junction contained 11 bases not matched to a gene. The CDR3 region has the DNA TGTGCCAGCAGCGCTCCCCCCGGACAGGGGCTATACGAGCAGTACTTC. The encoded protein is CASSAPPGQGLYEQYF.

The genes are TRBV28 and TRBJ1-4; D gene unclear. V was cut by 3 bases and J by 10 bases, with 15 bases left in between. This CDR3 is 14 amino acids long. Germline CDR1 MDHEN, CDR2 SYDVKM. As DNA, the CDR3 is TGTGCCAGCAGTTTGGTAGGGCCCCTCGTAAAACTGTTTTTT. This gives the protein CASSLVGPLVKLFF.

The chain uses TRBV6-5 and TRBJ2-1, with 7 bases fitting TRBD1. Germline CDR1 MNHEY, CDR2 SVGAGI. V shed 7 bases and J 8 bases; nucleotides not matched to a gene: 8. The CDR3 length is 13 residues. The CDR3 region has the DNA TGTGCCAGCACCAAGACAGGGTCGGATGAGCAGTTCTTC. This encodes CASTKTGSDEQFF.